The present entry profiles one TCR beta chain with its context. Using immunoSEQ multiplex PCR, the repertoire was profiled, and TCRdb retains in-frame clones only, with some absent. The sample lists about 250,000 clones, roughly 85% occurring once. Those designated as exposed participants met a COVID-19 case within 2 weeks before study entry. This specimen belongs to a study of blood T cell repertoires in COVID-19. Study context: Sites across the United States, Italy and Spain contributed samples from acute and convalescent COVID-19.

The V and J ends lost 5 bases and 9 bases respectively, with 14 bases between them. This CDR3 spans 14 amino acids. From germline, CDR1 is PRHDT and CDR2 FYEKMQ (reference sequence). Input material: PBMCs or T cells enriched from blood (not recorded which). The chain carries TRBV13 and TRBJ1-6, with TRBD1 as a possible D gene (6 bases). This sequence was found in a man aged 35 to 55 who had been exposed to COVID-19. As DNA, the CDR3 is TGTGCCAGCAGCCGGCAGGGGTTTGGTTCACCCCTCCACTTT. Protein product: CASSRQGFGSPLHF.